The TCR beta chain under discussion was sequenced for a study of T-cell reconstitution after alpha-beta-depleted transplantation in children. A TCRbeta library incorporating unique molecular identifiers was prepared. From the PCR reads, TCRdb called clonotypes with MiXCR, one entry per CDR3 protein. The data show a few hundred thousand distinct CDR3 sequences, roughly a tenth seen once. This clonotype was observed at least ten times. The CDR3 sequence is 17 residues long. Germline V lookup: CDR1 SGHAT, CDR2 FQNNGV. Trimming removed 0 bases from V and 0 bases from J, with 9 bases in between. Sequences were derived from PBMCs from the stem cell graft donor, sampled from the stem cell graft. The sequence came from a human donor who donated a stem cell graft to a child with SCID. This rearrangement joins TRBV11-2 to TRBJ2-6; D is undetermined. CDR3 region: CASSLELKFSGANVLTF. In nucleotides, the CDR3 is TGTGCCAGCAGCTTAGAATTGAAGTTCTCTGGGGCCAACGTCCTGACTTTC. Together with reference TRBV11-2 and TRBJ2-6, the CDR3 gives the full variable domain: EAGVAQSPRYKIIEKRQSVAFWCNPISGHATLYWYQQILGQGPKLLIQFQNNGVVDDSQLPKDRFSAERLKGVDSTLKIQPAKLEDSAVYLCASSLELKFSGANVLTFGAGSRLTVL.